These 18 T cell receptor beta chains came from one sample sequenced in a study of cytomegalovirus exposure and HLA in healthy donors. Primers: 60 Vbeta forward and 13 Jbeta reverse. Clones were read by immunoSEQ multiplex PCR, and TCRdb kept only the in-frame ones, dropping some. The ten top clones account for about 6.1%, within a sample of roughly 50,000 clones. Sequencing used PBMCs. These receptors came from a male donor in good health and CMV-seropositive.

The chain employs TRBV10-3 and TRBJ2-7; 10 bases are shared with TRBD1. J gave up 1 base and V 9 bases, and 3 bases lay outside the gene matches. This CDR3 has 13 amino acids. CDR1 is ENHRY, CDR2 SYGVKD, per germline. The CDR3 bases are TGTGCCATTCAGGGACAGGGGTCCTACGAGCAGTACTTC. Residues: CAIQGQGSYEQYF.

This chain links TRBV5-1 with TRBJ2-7; D is possibly TRBD1 (6 bases). Trimming shortened V by 2 bases and J by 2 bases, and 14 bases separated the two germline ends. The length of the CDR3 is 15 residues. In germline, CDR1 is SGHRS, CDR2 YFSETQ. As DNA, the CDR3 is TGCGCCAGCAGCTTACTGGGGGACAAGGCCTACGAGCAGTACTTC. This codes for CASSLLGDKAYEQYF.

This sequence joins TRBV18 and TRBJ1-3; 9 positions match TRBD1. The CDR3 is 16 amino acids. Germline-derived CDR1 and CDR2 are KGHSH and LQKENI. V was pared by 0 bases and J by 3 bases, with 3 bases of the junction left unmatched. The CDR3 nucleotides are TGTGCCAGCTCACCACCCCGACAGGGGGTTGGAAACACCATATATTTT. Its protein product is CASSPPRQGVGNTIYF.

This chain joins TRBV7-3 and TRBJ2-3, with 8 nucleotides matching TRBD2. Germline CDR1 reads SGHTA; CDR2 reads FQGTGA. This CDR3 comprises 16 residues. With 0 bases clipped from V and 2 bases from J, the junction kept 4 bases outside the gene matches. CDR3 sequence (DNA): TGTGCCAGCAGCTTAACGGGACTAGGGGCCACAGATACGCAGTATTTT. It encodes CASSLTGLGATDTQYF. The whole variable domain, filled in from reference TRBV7-3 and TRBJ2-3, reads GAGVSQTPSNKVTEKGKYVELRCDPISGHTALYWYRQSLGQGPEFLIYFQGTGAADDSGLPNDRFFAVRPEGSVSTLKIQRTERGDSAVYLCASSLTGLGATDTQYFGPGTRLTVL.

The J gene is TRBJ2-7, the V gene TRBV6-1; TRBD1 matches 7 bases. Looked up from germline, CDR1 is MNHNS and CDR2 is SASEGT. J lost 1 base, V lost 4 bases, and 7 bases had no gene match. This CDR3 has 15 amino acids. DNA for the CDR3: TGTGCCAGCAGTGCCAGCCGGGGACAGTCCTACGAGCAGTACTTC. Protein sequence: CASSASRGQSYEQYF.

The J gene is TRBJ1-2, the V gene TRBV7-9; the D is unclear. The V end lost 5 bases, the J end lost 2 bases, and 21 bases lay between the germline ends. The CDR3 sequence is 17 residues long. Germline values: CDR1 SEHNR, CDR2 FQNEAQ (reference sequence). In DNA form, the CDR3 reads TGTGCCAGCAGCCCAGTGGGAGTGGGATCTCTAAACTATGGCTACACCTTC. This translates into CASSPVGVGSLNYGYTF.

This sequence joins TRBV4-3 and TRBJ1-1; D remains ambiguous. The CDR3 spans 15 residues. The V and J ends lost 1 base and 1 base respectively, with 10 bases between them. The germline V gene encodes CDR1 LGHNA and CDR2 YSLEER. The CDR3 DNA follows: TGCGCCAGCAGCCAAGGGGCGCCGGCGAACACTGAAGCTTTCTTT. Its translation is CASSQGAPANTEAFF.

The J gene is TRBJ2-3, the V gene TRBV19, with 9 bases that match TRBD1. Germline assignment: CDR1 LNHDA and CDR2 SQIVND (reference sequence). V shed 5 bases and J 4 bases; nucleotides not matched to a gene: 10. The CDR3 has 16 residues. CDR3 nucleotides: TGTGCCAGTAGTCGCCGCTGGGGGACAGGGCCAGATACGCAGTATTTT. Its protein is CASSRRWGTGPDTQYF.

V gene TRBV6-1 combines with J gene TRBJ2-7; D is unresolved. The CDR3 loop spans 15 amino acids. CDR1 is MNHNS, CDR2 SASEGT, per germline. The germline V and J ends were trimmed by 1 base and 0 bases, with 10 bases remaining between them. The CDR3 loop is CASSEVTVLSYEQYF. The CDR3 DNA follows: TGTGCCAGCAGTGAAGTTACGGTTCTCTCCTACGAGCAGTACTTC.

The rearrangement joins TRBV10-3 to TRBJ2-5, with 7 bases lining up with TRBD1. The DNA end favors TRBJ2-7, so the J call may be wrong. Germline assignment: CDR1 ENHRY and CDR2 SYGVKD. There are 14 residues in the CDR3. The chain's CDR3 is CAIRPGTVSYEQYF. CDR3 bases: TGTGCCATCAGACCCGGGACAGTTTCCTACGAGCAGTACTTC.

V and J are TRBV19 and TRBJ1-2, with D uncertain. V dropped 0 bases and J dropped 1 base, with 18 bases sitting between them. CDR1 LNHDA and CDR2 SQIVND come from the germline V gene (reference sequence). The CDR3 totals 18 residues. The DNA of the CDR3 is TGTGCCAGTAGTATAGATTGGTCAGTCGAGACTTTTAACTATGGCTACACCTTC. It translates to CASSIDWSVETFNYGYTF. Combining the CDR3 with reference TRBV19 and TRBJ1-2 gives the whole variable domain DGGITQSPKYLFRKEGQNVTLSCEQNLNHDAMYWYRQDPGQGLRLIYYSQIVNDFQKGDIAEGYSVSREKKESFPLTVTSAQKNPTAFYLCASSIDWSVETFNYGYTFGSGTRLTVV.

The chain couples TRBV2 to TRBJ2-3; TRBD1 aligns across 7 bases. J was trimmed by 5 bases and V by 5 bases; bases with no gene match: 4. CDR3 length equals 13 residues. CDR1 SNHLY and CDR2 FYNNEI come from the germline V gene. The CDR3 loop is CASSQGEGDTQYF. CDR3 nucleotide sequence: TGTGCCAGCAGTCAGGGGGAAGGAGATACGCAGTATTTT.

CDR3 amino acids: CASSQTTGGGKLFF. The CDR3 DNA reads as TGTGCCAGCAGTCAAACGACAGGGGGAGGAAAACTGTTTTTT. V gene TRBV6-6 combines with J gene TRBJ1-4, with TRBD1 identical over 9 bases. V was pared by 5 bases and J by 10 bases, with 8 bases of the junction left unmatched. Per the germline V gene, CDR1 is MNHNY and CDR2 is SVGAGI (reference sequence). The CDR3 runs 14 residues.

The rearrangement uses TRBV4-3 and TRBJ2-1, with TRBD1 identical over 9 bases. V lost 4 bases, J lost 8 bases, and 6 bases stayed unmatched. CDR1 is LGHNA and CDR2 is YSLEER in the germline V gene. This CDR3 has 14 residues. The CDR3 DNA reads TGCGCCAGCAGCCCGTGGACAGGGGTGTATGAGCAGTTCTTC. As protein: CASSPWTGVYEQFF.

V and J are TRBV4-3 and TRBJ2-7, with 9 bases matching TRBD2. The germline V gene has CDR1 LGHNA and CDR2 YSLEER. V was pared by 0 bases and J by 6 bases, with 6 bases of the junction left unmatched. The CDR3 sequence is 15 residues long. CDR3 bases: TGCGCCAGCAGCCAAGAGGCGGGGGGGCTTGGCGAGCAGTACTTC. Encoded protein: CASSQEAGGLGEQYF.

The chain has TRBV28 and TRBJ2-5; D might be TRBD2 (5 bases). This CDR3 has 14 amino acids. Between the trimmed V and J ends, which lost 2 bases and 5 bases, there was a span of 12 bases. Germline CDR1 MDHEN, CDR2 SYDVKM. The DNA of the CDR3 is TGTGCCAGCAGTTTAAGGCCGTGGAGGGAGACCCAGTACTTC. Translation gives CASSLRPWRETQYF.

This chain uses TRBV13 with TRBJ1-2; 9 bases align to TRBD1. Germline loops: CDR1 PRHDT, CDR2 FYEKMQ (reference sequence). The CDR3 has 16 amino acids. The junction had 10 bases not matched to a gene; V was cut back by 4 bases and J by 4 bases. CDR3 residues: CASSSRTGAAIYGYTF. In DNA, the CDR3 is TGTGCCAGCAGCTCTCGGACAGGGGCCGCGATCTATGGCTACACCTTC.

J is TRBJ1-1 and V is TRBV30; no clear D gene. Germline CDR1 is GTSNPN and CDR2 is SVGIG (reference sequence). Trimming stripped 0 bases from V and 1 base from J, with 9 bases between. The CDR3 loop spans 14 amino acids. The CDR3 DNA reads as TGTGCCTGGAGTGTATTGTTCGGGAACACTGAAGCTTTCTTT. Translating it yields CAWSVLFGNTEAFF.